This T cell receptor (beta chain) was identified in a study of cytomegalovirus exposure and HLA in healthy donors. Findings and caveats of the study: A later analysis linked a missense variant in DCLRE1C to the trimming of TCR beta V and J genes.

Notes on this clone: The antigen is not known.

The CDR3 extends over 15 amino acids. V lost 3 bases, J lost 7 bases, and 13 bases lay in between. The germline V gene encodes CDR1 SGHVS and CDR2 FNYEAQ. PCR amplification relied on 60 Vbeta primers (plus 13 Jbeta primers). The data were produced by immunoSEQ multiplex PCR, yet TCRdb's version contains in-frame clones alone and is incomplete. Its table lists 130,000 to 150,000 clones. The V gene is TRBV7-6, the J gene TRBJ1-6; the D gene is possibly TRBD1 (5 bases). Sequenced input: PBMCs. The clonotype comes from a male donor in good health and CMV-seronegative. In DNA, the CDR3 is TGTGCCAGCAGCTTCGGGGGGAGTGAGAATTCACCCCTCCACTTT. It is translated as CASSFGGSENSPLHF.